The 14 T cell receptor beta chains in this list originate from one sample, sequenced in a study of cytomegalovirus exposure and HLA in healthy donors. The PCR contained 60 Vbeta and 13 Jbeta primers. TCRdb keeps only in-frame clones here, not all; method: immunoSEQ multiplex PCR. The sample shows 95,000 to 130,000 clones, 79% of them seen only once. Specimen: PBMCs. The receptors stem from a man aged 30 to 39 in good health and CMV-seropositive.

This clone was counted between two and nine times. V is TRBV19 and J is TRBJ2-6, with 8 positions matching TRBD1. V dropped 3 bases and J dropped 0; count of bases not matched to a gene: 10. Germline CDR1 LNHDA, CDR2 SQIVND (reference sequence). This CDR3 contains 19 residues. CDR3 loop: CASSISLTGVSSGANVLTF. CDR3 in DNA: TGTGCCAGTAGTATCTCTCTGACAGGGGTGAGCTCTGGGGCCAACGTCCTGACTTTC.

This chain joins TRBV4-3 and TRBJ1-4; D unclear. V lost 0 bases, J lost 4 bases, and 9 bases lay in between. Germline V CDR1 and CDR2: LGHNA, YSLEER. The CDR3 sequence is 15 residues long. The CDR3 reads CASSQDGGRNEKLFF. DNA for the CDR3: TGCGCCAGCAGCCAAGATGGCGGCCGTAATGAAAAACTGTTTTTT.

The chain employs TRBV5-4 and TRBJ1-3; D unclear. Germline lookup yields CDR1 SGHNT and CDR2 YYREEE (reference sequence). This CDR3 contains 16 residues. Trimming took 4 bases from V and 0 from J, leaving 14 bases between them. CDR3 region: CASSPDLGSSGNTIYF. CDR3 DNA: TGTGCCAGCAGCCCGGATCTGGGCAGCTCTGGAAACACCATATATTTT.

The chain couples TRBV27 to TRBJ2-5, with 7 bases aligning to TRBD2. The CDR3 contains 15 residues. J lost 1 base, V lost 4 bases, and 6 bases had no gene match. Germline V lookup: CDR1 MNHEY, CDR2 SMNVEV (reference sequence). CDR3 nucleotides: TGTGCCAGCAGTTCGGGGGGATCCCGCCAAGAGACCCAGTACTTC. This codes for CASSSGGSRQETQYF.

The genes are TRBV7-2 and TRBJ1-4, with D perhaps TRBD1 (5 bases). Germline CDR1 SGHTA, CDR2 FQGNSA. There are 13 residues in the CDR3. Between the trimmed V and J ends, which lost 7 bases and 7 bases, there was a span of 13 bases. The CDR3 nucleotides read TGTGCCAGCACATATCAGGGAGGTGAAAAACTGTTTTTT. Amino acids: CASTYQGGEKLFF.

This clone was seen just once. The V call is TRBV10-1, the J call TRBJ1-4; D call uncertain. The CDR3 contains 16 residues. CDR1 is WNHNN, CDR2 SYGVQD, per germline (reference sequence). V shed 5 bases and J shed 3 bases, with 16 bases lying between them. The CDR3 here is CASSRNLEAANEKLFF. CDR3 DNA sequence: TGCGCCAGCAGTAGGAATCTCGAGGCCGCTAATGAAAAACTGTTTTTT.

V gene TRBV9 combines with J gene TRBJ2-1; D may be TRBD2 (5 bases). V shed 0 bases and J shed 9 bases, with 16 bases lying between them. The CDR3 covers 15 residues. The germline gives CDR1 SGDLS, CDR2 YYNGEE. CDR3 sequence (DNA): TGTGCCAGCAGCGTAGCCCACACTAGGCGTCGTGAGCAGTTCTTC. It codes for CASSVAHTRRREQFF.

This clone has more than one count but fewer than ten. This chain links TRBV5-1 with TRBJ1-4; D is undetermined. Germline lookup yields CDR1 SGHRS and CDR2 YFSETQ. There are 13 residues in the CDR3. Trimming removed 0 bases from V and 7 bases from J, with 7 bases in between. DNA for the CDR3: TGCGCCAGCAGCTTGGAAACCGGTGAAAAACTGTTTTTT. Its translation: CASSLETGEKLFF. Full variable domain (rest looked up from reference TRBV5-1 and TRBJ1-4): KAGVTQTPRYLIKTRGQQVTLSCSPISGHRSVSWYQQTPGQGLQFLFEYFSETQRNKGNFPGRFSGRQFSNSRSEMNVSTLELGDSALYLCASSLETGEKLFFGSGTQLSVL.

This chain joins TRBV5-1 and TRBJ2-5, with D perhaps matching TRBD2 (6 bases). V lost 4 bases to trimming and J lost 5 bases, with 18 bases between them. The CDR3 spans 15 residues. From germline, CDR1 is SGHRS and CDR2 YFSETQ. Here the CDR3 DNA reads TGCGCCAGCAGCCCCCCGAATGGGGGGAGTGAGACCCAGTACTTC. This translates into CASSPPNGGSETQYF.

V is TRBV9 and J is TRBJ2-3; no firm D call. Trimming shortened V by 4 bases and J by 5 bases, and 14 bases separated the two germline ends. The CDR3 has 14 residues. Germline lookup yields CDR1 SGDLS and CDR2 YYNGEE. The CDR3 here is CASSRSGQIDTQYF. Written as DNA, the CDR3 is TGTGCCAGCAGCCGAAGTGGGCAGATAGATACGCAGTATTTT.

The chain's CDR3 is CASSVVPSQETQYF. The CDR3 DNA follows: TGTGCCAGCAGCGTAGTCCCCAGTCAAGAGACCCAGTACTTC. The gene calls are TRBV9 and TRBJ2-5; unclear D gene. The V gene's germline CDR1 is SGDLS and CDR2 YYNGEE. The CDR3 is 14 residues long. V was trimmed by 0 bases and J by 2 bases, leaving 8 bases between them.

The chain employs TRBV6-1 and TRBJ2-1; 8 bases fit TRBD1. Germline V gene sequence: CDR1 MNHNS, CDR2 SASEGT. The V and J ends lost 7 bases and 2 bases, in that order; junction bases with no gene match: 7. There are 15 residues in the CDR3. CDR3 DNA sequence: TGTGCCAGCAACTACGACAGGGGTCCCTACAATGAGCAGTTCTTC. It specifies CASNYDRGPYNEQFF.

This chain links TRBV30 with TRBJ2-5; 13 bases are a match to TRBD2. Germline CDR1 reads GTSNPN; CDR2 reads SVGIG (reference sequence). V lost 3 bases, J lost 5 bases, and 6 bases stayed unmatched. CDR3 length: 15 residues. The CDR3 nucleotides read TGTGCCTGGAGCCCCGGGACTAGCGGGGTTGAGACCCAGTACTTC. Encoded protein: CAWSPGTSGVETQYF. The entire variable domain, with the rest obtained from reference TRBV30 and TRBJ2-5, is as follows: SQTIHQWPATLVQPVGSPLSLECTVEGTSNPNLYWYRQAAGRGLQLLFYSVGIGQISSEVPQNLSASRPQDRQFILSSKKLLLSDSGFYLCAWSPGTSGVETQYFGPGTRLLVL.

The gene calls are TRBV11-3 and TRBJ2-7; TRBD1 aligns across 9 bases. The CDR3 is 15 amino acids. Germline CDR1 is SGHNT and CDR2 is YENEEA. After removal of 3 bases from V and 4 bases from J, the junction contained 7 bases not matched to a gene. The CDR3 here is CASSFGHGTGYEQYF. The DNA for the CDR3 is TGTGCCAGCAGCTTCGGTCACGGGACAGGGTACGAGCAGTACTTC.